The present TCR beta chain was sequenced within a study of T-cell memory formation after mild COVID-19. This clonotype occurred a few times. Each CDR3 protein is one row after TCRdb ran MiXCR on the 5' RACE reads. Of roughly 190,000 distinct CDR3 sequences detected, roughly a tenth appear once; the ten largest clones hold less than 4%. From germline, CDR1 is SGHNT and CDR2 YENEEA. V gave up 5 bases and J gave up 8 bases; unmatched junction bases: 8. The CDR3 consists of 15 residues. The chain carries TRBV11-3 and TRBJ2-5; 13 nucleotides match TRBD2. This sequence was found in a man between 18 and 35 years old who had mild COVID-19 (a few samples of this study predate the infection). Cell type and time point are not known. Sequencing was performed on PBMCs or a T cell subset sorted from them (not recorded which). This CDR3 is CASSDGTSGVGTQYF. The CDR3 coding sequence is TGTGCCAGCAGCGACGGGACTAGCGGGGTCGGAACCCAGTACTTC.